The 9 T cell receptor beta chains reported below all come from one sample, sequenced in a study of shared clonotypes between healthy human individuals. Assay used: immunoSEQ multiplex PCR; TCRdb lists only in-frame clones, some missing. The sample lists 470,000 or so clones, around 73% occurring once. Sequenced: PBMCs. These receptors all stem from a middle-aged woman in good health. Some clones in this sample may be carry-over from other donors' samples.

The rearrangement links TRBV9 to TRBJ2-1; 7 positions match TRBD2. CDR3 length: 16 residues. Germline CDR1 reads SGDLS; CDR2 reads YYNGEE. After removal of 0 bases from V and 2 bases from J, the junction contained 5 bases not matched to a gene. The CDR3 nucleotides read TGTGCCAGCAGCGTAGGATCTAGCGGCGCCTACAATGAGCAGTTCTTC. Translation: CASSVGSSGAYNEQFF.

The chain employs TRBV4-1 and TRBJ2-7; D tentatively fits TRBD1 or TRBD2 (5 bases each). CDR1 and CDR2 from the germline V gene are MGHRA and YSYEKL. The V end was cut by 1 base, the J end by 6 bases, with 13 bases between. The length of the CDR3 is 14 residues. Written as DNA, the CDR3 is TGCGCCAGCAGCCAAGTTTCCCGGGGACGCGAGCAGTACTTC. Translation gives CASSQVSRGREQYF.

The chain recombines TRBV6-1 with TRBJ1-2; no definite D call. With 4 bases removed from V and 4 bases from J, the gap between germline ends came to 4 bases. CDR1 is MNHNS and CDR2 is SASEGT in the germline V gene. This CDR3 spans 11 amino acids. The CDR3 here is CASSGGYGYTF. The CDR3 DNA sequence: TGTGCCAGCAGTGGGGGCTATGGCTACACCTTC.

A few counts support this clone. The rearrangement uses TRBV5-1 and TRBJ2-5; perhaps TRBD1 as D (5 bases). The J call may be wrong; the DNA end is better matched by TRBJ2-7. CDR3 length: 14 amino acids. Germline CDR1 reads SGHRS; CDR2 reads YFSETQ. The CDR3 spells CASSFQGGSYEQYF. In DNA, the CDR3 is TGCGCCAGCAGCTTCCAGGGCGGCTCCTACGAGCAGTACTTC.

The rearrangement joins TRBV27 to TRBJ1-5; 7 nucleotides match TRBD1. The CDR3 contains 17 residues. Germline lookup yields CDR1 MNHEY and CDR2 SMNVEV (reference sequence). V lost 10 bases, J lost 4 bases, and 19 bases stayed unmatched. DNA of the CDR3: TGTGCCACCCAGAACACCCGACAGGGAGGATGGAATCAGCCCCAGCATTTT. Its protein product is CATQNTRQGGWNQPQHF.

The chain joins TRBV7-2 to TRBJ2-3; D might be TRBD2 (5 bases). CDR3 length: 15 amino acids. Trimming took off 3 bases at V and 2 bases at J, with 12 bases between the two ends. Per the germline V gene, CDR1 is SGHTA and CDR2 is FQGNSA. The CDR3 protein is CASSLIPEDTDTQYF. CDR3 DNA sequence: TGTGCCAGCAGCTTGATCCCGGAGGACACAGATACGCAGTATTTT.

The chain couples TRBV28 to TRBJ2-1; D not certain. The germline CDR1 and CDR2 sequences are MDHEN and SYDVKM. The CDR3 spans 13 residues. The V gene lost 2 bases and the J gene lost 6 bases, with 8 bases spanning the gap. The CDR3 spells CASSLPALNEQFF. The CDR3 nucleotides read TGTGCCAGCAGTTTACCCGCTCTCAATGAGCAGTTCTTC. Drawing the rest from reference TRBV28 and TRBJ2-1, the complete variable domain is DVKVTQSSRYLVKRTGEKVFLECVQDMDHENMFWYRQDPGLGLRLIYFSYDVKMKEKGDIPEGYSVSREKKERFSLILESASTNQTSMYLCASSLPALNEQFFGPGTRLTVL.

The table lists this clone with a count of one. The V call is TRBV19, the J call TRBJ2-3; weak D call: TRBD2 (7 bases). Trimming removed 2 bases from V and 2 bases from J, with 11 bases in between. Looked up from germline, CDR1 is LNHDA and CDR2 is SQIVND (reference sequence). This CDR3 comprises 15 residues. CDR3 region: CASSITGGNTDTQYF. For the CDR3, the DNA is TGTGCCAGTAGTATAACGGGGGGCAACACAGATACGCAGTATTTT. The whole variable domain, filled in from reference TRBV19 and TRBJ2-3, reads DGGITQSPKYLFRKEGQNVTLSCEQNLNHDAMYWYRQDPGQGLRLIYYSQIVNDFQKGDIAEGYSVSREKKESFPLTVTSAQKNPTAFYLCASSITGGNTDTQYFGPGTRLTVL.

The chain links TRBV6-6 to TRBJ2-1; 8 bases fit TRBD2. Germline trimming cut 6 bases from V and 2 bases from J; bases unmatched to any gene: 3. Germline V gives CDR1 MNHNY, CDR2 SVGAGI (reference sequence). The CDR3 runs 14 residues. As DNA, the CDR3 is TGTGCCAGCAGATTTAGCGGGACCTACAATGAGCAGTTCTTC. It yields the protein CASRFSGTYNEQFF.